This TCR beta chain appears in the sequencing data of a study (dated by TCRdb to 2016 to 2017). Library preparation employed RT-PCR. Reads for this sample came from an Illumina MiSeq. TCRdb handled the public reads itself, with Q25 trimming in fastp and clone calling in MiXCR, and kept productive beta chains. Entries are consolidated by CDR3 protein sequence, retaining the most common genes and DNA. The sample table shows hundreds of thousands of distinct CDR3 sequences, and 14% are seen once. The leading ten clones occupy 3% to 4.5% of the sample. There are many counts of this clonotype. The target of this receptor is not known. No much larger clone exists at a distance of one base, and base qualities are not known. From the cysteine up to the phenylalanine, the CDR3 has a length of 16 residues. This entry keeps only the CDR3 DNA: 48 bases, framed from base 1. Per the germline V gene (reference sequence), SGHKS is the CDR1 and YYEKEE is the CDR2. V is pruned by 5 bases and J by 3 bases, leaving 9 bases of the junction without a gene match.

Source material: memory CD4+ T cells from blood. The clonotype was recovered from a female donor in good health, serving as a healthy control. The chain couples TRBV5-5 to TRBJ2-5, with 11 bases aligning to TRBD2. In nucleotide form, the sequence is TGTGCCAGCAGTTACCTACCGACTAGCGGGAAAGAGACCCAGTACTTC. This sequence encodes CASSYLPTSGKETQYF.